This T cell receptor (beta chain) was recorded in a study of T cell repertoires in aging, cancer and after chemotherapy. This CDR3 has 15 amino acids. Germline CDR1 and CDR2: MNHNS and SASEGT. V lost 3 bases and J lost 0, with 9 bases in between. Multiplex touch-down PCR with TRB-A/B primers amplified rearranged V-D-J TRB sequences. TCRdb independently ran MiXCR on the multiplex PCR reads; one entry per CDR3 protein. This table holds about 2,000 distinct CDR3 sequences, more than 35% found once. The template was genomic DNA from peripheral blood, not RNA. The receptor was derived from a human donor with a solid tumor. The chain is built from TRBV6-1 and TRBJ1-5, with D tentatively TRBD1 (6 bases). The material sequenced was blood. Here the CDR3 reads CASSETGSSNQPQHF. The CDR3 coding sequence is TGTGCCAGCAGTGAGACAGGTTCTAGCAATCAGCCCCAGCATTTT.